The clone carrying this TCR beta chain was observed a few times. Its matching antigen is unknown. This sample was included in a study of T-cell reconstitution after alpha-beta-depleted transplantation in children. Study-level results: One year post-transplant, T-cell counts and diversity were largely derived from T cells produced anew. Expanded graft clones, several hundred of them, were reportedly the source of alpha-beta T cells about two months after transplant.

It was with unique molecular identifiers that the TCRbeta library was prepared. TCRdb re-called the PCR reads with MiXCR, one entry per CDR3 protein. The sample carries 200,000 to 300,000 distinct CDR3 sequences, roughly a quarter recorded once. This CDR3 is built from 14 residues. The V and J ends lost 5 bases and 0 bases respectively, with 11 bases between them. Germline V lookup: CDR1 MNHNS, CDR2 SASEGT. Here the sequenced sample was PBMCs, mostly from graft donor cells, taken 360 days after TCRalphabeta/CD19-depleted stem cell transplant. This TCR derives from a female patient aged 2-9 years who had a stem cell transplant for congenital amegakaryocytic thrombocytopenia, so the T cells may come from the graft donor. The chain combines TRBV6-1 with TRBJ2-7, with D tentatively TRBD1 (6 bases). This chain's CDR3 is CASSRTGSSYEQYF. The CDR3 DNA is TGTGCCAGCAGTCGCACAGGGAGCTCCTACGAGCAGTACTTC.